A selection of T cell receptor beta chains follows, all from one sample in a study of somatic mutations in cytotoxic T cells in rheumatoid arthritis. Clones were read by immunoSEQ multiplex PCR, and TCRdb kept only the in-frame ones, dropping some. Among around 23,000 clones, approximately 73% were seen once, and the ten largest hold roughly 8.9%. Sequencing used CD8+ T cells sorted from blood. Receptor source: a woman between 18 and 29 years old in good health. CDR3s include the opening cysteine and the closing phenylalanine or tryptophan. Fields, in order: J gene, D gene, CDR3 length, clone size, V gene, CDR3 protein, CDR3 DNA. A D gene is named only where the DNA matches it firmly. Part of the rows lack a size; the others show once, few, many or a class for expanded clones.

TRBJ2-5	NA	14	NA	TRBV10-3	CAISESGERETQYF	TGTGCCATCAGTGAGTCCGGGGAGCGGGAGACCCAGTACTTC
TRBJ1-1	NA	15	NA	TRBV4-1	CASSQDGVMNTEAFF	TGCGCCAGCAGCCAAGATGGGGTAATGAACACTGAAGCTTTCTTT
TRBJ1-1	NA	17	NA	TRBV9	CASSPPPGGWENTEAFF	TGTGCCAGCAGCCCCCCTCCGGGCGGGTGGGAGAACACTGAAGCTTTCTTT
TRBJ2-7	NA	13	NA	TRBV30	CAWSVDTEHEQYF	TGTGCCTGGAGTGTGGACACCGAACACGAGCAGTACTTC
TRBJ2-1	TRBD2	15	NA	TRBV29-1	CSVPGTSGGYNEQFF	TGCAGCGTCCCCGGGACTAGCGGGGGTTACAATGAGCAGTTCTTC
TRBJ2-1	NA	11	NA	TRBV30	CAWGPDNEQFF	TGTGCCTGGGGACCCGACAATGAGCAGTTCTTC
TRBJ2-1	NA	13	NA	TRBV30	CAWSPGVISEQFF	TGTGCCTGGAGTCCAGGGGTGATATCAGAGCAGTTCTTC
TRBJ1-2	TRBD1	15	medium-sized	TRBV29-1	CSVEDQDRGGYGYTF	TGCAGCGTTGAAGATCAAGACAGGGGTGGCTATGGCTACACCTTC
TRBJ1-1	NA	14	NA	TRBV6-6	CASTLQTANTEAFF	TGTGCCAGCACCCTTCAAACAGCGAACACTGAAGCTTTCTTT
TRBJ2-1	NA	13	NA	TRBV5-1	CASSLIGGSEQFF	TGCGCCAGCAGCTTAATAGGTGGGAGTGAGCAGTTCTTC
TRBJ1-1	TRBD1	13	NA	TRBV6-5	CASRAYRGSEAFF	TGTGCCAGCAGGGCGTACAGGGGCTCTGAAGCTTTCTTT
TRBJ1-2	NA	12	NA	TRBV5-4	CASSLDGYGYTF	TGTGCCAGCAGCTTGGACGGTTATGGCTACACCTTC
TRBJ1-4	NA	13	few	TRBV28	CASRPGQWEKLFF	TGTGCCAGCAGACCCGGACAGTGGGAAAAACTGTTTTTT
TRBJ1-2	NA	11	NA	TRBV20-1	CSALTGDGYTF	TGCAGTGCTTTGACTGGAGATGGCTACACCTTC
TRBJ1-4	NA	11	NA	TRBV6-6	CASSPDEKLFF	TGTGCCAGCAGTCCCGATGAAAAACTGTTTTTT
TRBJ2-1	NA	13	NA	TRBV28	CASSPGGPNEQFF	TGTGCCAGCAGTCCCGGGGGCCCCAATGAGCAGTTCTTC
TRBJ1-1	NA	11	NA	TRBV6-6	CASSRNTEAFF	TGTGCCAGCAGCCGGAACACTGAAGCTTTCTTT
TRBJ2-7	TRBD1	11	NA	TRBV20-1	CSVGQIYEQYF	TGCAGTGTGGGACAGATCTACGAGCAGTACTTC
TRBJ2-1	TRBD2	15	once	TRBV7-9	CASSFIAGEYNEQFF	TGTGCCAGCAGCTTTATAGCGGGGGAGTACAATGAGCAGTTCTTC
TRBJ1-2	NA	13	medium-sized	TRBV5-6	CASSEPGNYGYTF	TGTGCCAGCAGCGAGCCAGGGAACTATGGCTACACCTTC
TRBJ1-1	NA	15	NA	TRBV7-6	CASSLGGKAGTEAFF	TGTGCCAGCAGCTTAGGTGGAAAGGCGGGCACTGAAGCTTTCTTT
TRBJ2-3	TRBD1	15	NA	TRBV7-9	CASSPGGWDTDTQYF	TGTGCCAGCAGCCCAGGGGGCTGGGACACAGATACGCAGTATTTT
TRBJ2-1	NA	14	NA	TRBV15	CATSTGYGYNEQFF	TGTGCCACCAGCACAGGTTATGGCTACAATGAGCAGTTCTTC
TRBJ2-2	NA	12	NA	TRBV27	CASSLAGGELFF	TGTGCCAGCAGTTTAGCGGGCGGGGAGCTGTTTTTT
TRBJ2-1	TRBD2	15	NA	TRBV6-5	CASSTRSGRLNEQFF	TGTGCCAGCAGTACACGAAGCGGGAGGCTCAATGAGCAGTTCTTC
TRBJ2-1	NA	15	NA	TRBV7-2	CASSPGTYTYNEQFF	TGTGCCAGCAGCCCGGGGACTTACACGTACAATGAGCAGTTCTTC
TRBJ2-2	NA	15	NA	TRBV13	CATGPSRQDTGELFF	TGTGCCACCGGCCCCTCGAGACAGGACACCGGGGAGCTGTTTTTT
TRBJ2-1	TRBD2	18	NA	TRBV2	CASSEGLAGGPISSSQFF	TGTGCCAGCAGTGAAGGACTAGCGGGAGGGCCCATCTCGTCGTCGCAGTTCTTC
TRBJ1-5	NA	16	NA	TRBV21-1	CASSKRTGASNQPQHF	TGTGCCAGCAGCAAGCGGACAGGGGCTTCCAATCAGCCCCAGCATTTT
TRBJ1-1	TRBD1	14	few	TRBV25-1	CASSENGGTAEAFF	TGTGCCAGCAGTGAAAACGGGGGGACAGCTGAAGCTTTCTTT
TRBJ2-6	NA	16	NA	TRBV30	CAWSGYNSPGANVLTF	TGTGCCTGGAGTGGATACAACTCCCCTGGGGCCAACGTCCTGACTTTC
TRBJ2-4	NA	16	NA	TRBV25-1	CASSEVRWAAKNIQYF	TGTGCCAGCAGTGAGGTTCGTTGGGCAGCCAAAAACATTCAGTACTTC
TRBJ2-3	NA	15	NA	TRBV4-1	CASSQEGFGTDTQYF	TGCGCCAGCAGCCAAGAGGGGTTTGGCACAGATACGCAGTATTTT
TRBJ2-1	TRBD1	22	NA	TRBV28	CASSLGGWVTERGRTIYNEQFF	TGTGCCAGCAGTTTGGGTGGGTGGGTTACGGAGAGGGGGCGGACGATATACAATGAGCAGTTCTTC
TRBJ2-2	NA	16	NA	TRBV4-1	CASSQGDTRNTGELFF	TGCGCCAGCAGCCAAGGGGACACCAGGAACACCGGGGAGCTGTTTTTT
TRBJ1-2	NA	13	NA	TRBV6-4	CASRDSEGYGYTF	TGTGCCAGCAGGGACAGCGAGGGGTATGGCTACACCTTC
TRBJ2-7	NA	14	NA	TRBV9	CASSVGGSPYEQYF	TGTGCCAGCAGCGTAGGTGGATCTCCCTACGAGCAGTACTTC
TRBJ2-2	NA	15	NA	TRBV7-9	CASSPDSNPAGELFF	TGTGCCAGCAGCCCCGACTCTAATCCCGCCGGGGAGCTGTTTTTT
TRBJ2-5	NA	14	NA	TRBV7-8	CASSLAQWGETQYF	TGTGCCAGCAGCTTAGCCCAGTGGGGGGAGACCCAGTACTTC
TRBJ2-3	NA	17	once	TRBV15	CATSRDLASVRQDTQYF	TGTGCCACCAGCAGAGATTTGGCTAGCGTCAGACAAGATACGCAGTATTTT